The rows below give T cell receptor beta chains drawn from one sample of a study of blood T cell repertoires in COVID-19. Measured with immunoSEQ multiplex PCR; TCRdb has only the in-frame clones, and not every one. The data show approximately 170,000 clones, 89% seen once. Sequencing was carried out using peripheral blood. These TCRs come from a young man who had recovered from COVID-19. The CDR3 runs from the conserved cysteine through the conserved F or W. A D gene is named only where the DNA matches it firmly. The size entry is marked missing in some rows and otherwise reads once, few, many or a size class.

TRBJ2-1,-,once,TRBV6-4,CASSKEPRDYNEQFF,TGTGCCAGCAGCAAAGAGCCCAGGGACTACAATGAGCAGTTCTTC
TRBJ1-1,TRBD1,-,TRBV19,CASSIGGTGPTEAFF,TGTGCCAGTAGTATAGGGGGGACAGGGCCCACTGAAGCTTTCTTT
TRBJ2-7,TRBD1,-,TRBV7-8,CASSHRDRGLHEQYF,TGTGCCAGCAGCCACCGGGACAGGGGATTACACGAGCAGTACTTC
TRBJ2-1,-,-,TRBV18,CASSLSLDNEQFF,TGTGCCAGCTCCCTCTCCCTAGATAATGAGCAGTTCTTC
TRBJ2-1,TRBD2,-,TRBV5-1,CASSGGLAGAGNEQFF,TGCGCCAGCAGCGGCGGACTAGCGGGAGCTGGGAATGAGCAGTTCTTC
TRBJ1-3,-,-,TRBV25-1,CAAAGSGRGNTIYF,TGTGCAGCAGCAGGGTCGGGCAGAGGAAACACCATATATTTT
TRBJ2-7,-,-,TRBV3-1/TRBV3-2,CASSRGEAGEQYF,TGTGCCAGCAGCCGCGGGGAGGCAGGGGAGCAGTACTTC
TRBJ2-1,-,-,TRBV12-2,CASRLTKFDRGPYNEQFF,TGTGCAAGTCGCTTGACGAAATTTGACAGGGGCCCCTACAATGAGCAGTTCTTC
TRBJ1-1,-,-,TRBV5-1,CASSSAMETEAFF,TGCGCCAGCAGCTCGGCAATGGAGACTGAAGCTTTCTTT
TRBJ2-2,-,-,TRBV2,CASSVGSGPNTGELFF,TGTGCCAGCAGTGTGGGGAGCGGGCCGAACACCGGGGAGCTGTTTTTT
TRBJ2-1,-,-,TRBV6-2/TRBV6-3,CASSPPEGRKPNNEQFF,TGTGCCAGCAGCCCACCGGAGGGGCGTAAGCCAAACAATGAGCAGTTCTTC
TRBJ2-1,TRBD2,-,TRBV10-3,CAIRGTSGGNEQFF,TGTGCCATCAGGGGGACTAGCGGGGGCAATGAGCAGTTCTTC
TRBJ1-5,-,-,TRBV24-1,CATSPKESQYSNQPQHF,TGTGCCACCAGCCCCAAGGAGAGCCAATATAGCAATCAGCCCCAGCATTTT
TRBJ2-7,-,-,TRBV3-1/TRBV3-2,CASSRQYEQYF,TGTGCCAGCAGCCGACAGTACGAGCAGTACTTC
TRBJ2-4,TRBD2,-,TRBV2,CASSVGTSGDIQYF,TGTGCCAGCAGCGTCGGGACTAGCGGGGACATTCAGTACTTC
TRBJ1-5,TRBD1,-,TRBV28,CASSTTTGQGGQPQHF,TGTGCCAGCAGTACGACGACAGGGCAGGGTGGTCAGCCCCAGCATTTT
TRBJ1-5,-,-,TRBV6-5,CASSLAGFSNQPQHF,TGTGCCAGCAGTCTCGCAGGGTTCAGCAATCAGCCCCAGCATTTT
TRBJ2-2,TRBD2,-,TRBV19,CASTPWGGGELFF,TGTGCCAGTACCCCTTGGGGGGGCGGGGAGCTGTTTTTT
TRBJ1-4,-,-,TRBV9,CASSPAAGYGEKLFF,TGTGCCAGCAGCCCTGCTGCAGGGTATGGTGAAAAACTGTTTTTT
TRBJ2-1,-,-,TRBV7-2,CASSLSATGVVWEQFF,TGTGCCAGCAGCTTATCGGCAACGGGAGTTGTTTGGGAGCAGTTCTTC
TRBJ2-1,TRBD2,-,TRBV19,CASSMGLAGRSSYNEQFF,TGTGCCAGTAGTATGGGGCTAGCGGGCCGGAGCTCCTACAATGAGCAGTTCTTC
TRBJ2-3,-,-,TRBV6-5,CASSYSDWEDKDTQYF,TGTGCCAGCAGTTACTCGGATTGGGAGGATAAAGATACGCAGTATTTT
TRBJ1-2,-,-,TRBV3-1/TRBV3-2,CASSQSQTGYYGYTF,TGTGCCAGCAGCCAGTCGCAGACAGGCTACTATGGCTACACCTTC
TRBJ2-7,-,-,TRBV29-1,CSVVSAGSYEQYF,TGCAGCGTTGTATCTGCGGGGTCCTACGAGCAGTACTTC
TRBJ1-5,TRBD1,many,TRBV4-1,CASSQTGMSGNQPQHF,TGCGCCAGCAGCCAGACAGGGATGTCGGGCAATCAGCCCCAGCATTTT
TRBJ2-7,TRBD1,once,TRBV7-9,CASSPQPGQGTYEQYF,TGTGCCAGCAGCCCCCAACCTGGACAGGGGACCTACGAGCAGTACTTC
TRBJ1-1,-,-,TRBV28,CASSQTGGRATEAFF,TGTGCCAGCAGCCAGACCGGGGGTAGGGCCACTGAAGCTTTCTTT
TRBJ1-5,-,-,TRBV9,CASAPGGGVQPQHF,TGTGCCAGCGCGCCCGGGGGAGGGGTCCAGCCCCAGCATTTT
TRBJ1-2,TRBD1,-,TRBV5-5,CASAKQGARDYGYTF,TGTGCCAGCGCCAAACAGGGGGCAAGGGACTATGGCTACACCTTC
TRBJ2-5,TRBD2,-,TRBV9,CASSGGPKGGSGRETQYF,TGTGCCAGCAGCGGGGGCCCGAAAGGTGGTAGCGGGAGAGAGACCCAGTACTTC
TRBJ2-7,-,-,TRBV13,CASSSIADYEQYF,TGTGCCAGCAGCTCCATAGCGGACTACGAGCAGTACTTC
TRBJ1-3,-,-,TRBV5-5,CASSLAWTDGNTIYF,TGTGCCAGCAGCTTGGCCTGGACAGATGGAAACACCATATATTTT
TRBJ1-1,TRBD1,few,TRBV7-2,CASSLEGRGLTEAFF,TGTGCCAGCAGCTTGGAGGGAAGGGGGCTCACTGAAGCTTTCTTT
TRBJ2-7,-,-,TRBV4-3,CASSQSTGFEQYF,TGCGCCAGCAGCCAATCTACAGGATTCGAGCAGTACTTC
TRBJ2-5,-,-,TRBV24-1,CATSDHRRGRQETQYF,TGTGCCACCAGTGACCACCGGAGGGGTAGGCAAGAGACCCAGTACTTC
TRBJ2-7,TRBD2,once,TRBV27,CASSPGLAVYEQYF,TGTGCCAGCAGTCCGGGACTAGCGGTCTACGAGCAGTACTTC
TRBJ1-1,-,once,TRBV6-2/TRBV6-3,CASSDSSMNTEAFF,TGTGCCAGCAGTGACAGCTCCATGAACACTGAAGCTTTCTTT
TRBJ2-7,TRBD1,once,TRBV6-1,CASSEPRQGVYEQYF,TGTGCCAGCAGTGAACCGAGACAGGGGGTCTACGAGCAGTACTTC
TRBJ2-1,TRBD2,-,TRBV5-5,CASSSGGAGEQFF,TGTGCCAGCAGCTCGGGGGGTGCGGGTGAGCAGTTCTTC
TRBJ2-5,TRBD1,-,TRBV7-9,CASSLENRGQTQYF,TGTGCCAGCAGCTTAGAGAACAGGGGGCAGACCCAGTACTTC
TRBJ2-3,-,-,TRBV2,CALRRDRTDTQYF,TGTGCCTTAAGGCGGGACCGCACAGATACGCAGTATTTT
TRBJ2-7,TRBD1,-,TRBV28,CAIQGGTAYEQYF,TGTGCCATTCAAGGTGGGACAGCCTACGAGCAGTACTTC